The clone carrying this T cell receptor beta chain showed up just a few times. What it binds is not known. Germline-derived CDR1 and CDR2 are MNHNS and SASEGT. Trimming pared 5 bases from V and 8 bases from J, leaving 10 bases between. This CDR3 region has 13 residues. This sample stems from a study of T cell repertoires in cytomegalovirus infection. MiXCR, applied by TCRdb to the reads, yields one record per CDR3 protein. This sample has nearly 700,000 distinct CDR3 sequences; 30% to 40% occur once, and the top ten carry 15% to 20%. This chain connects TRBV6-1 to TRBJ1-6; D gene unclear. The clonotype was recovered from a human donor in good health (CMV status not recorded). Some clones in this sample may be carry-over from other donors' samples. Sample: cultured PBMCs, taken from culture after CMV antigen stimulation. CDR3 amino acids: CASSIGYDSPLHF. CDR3 DNA: TGTGCCAGCAGTATAGGTTATGATTCACCCCTCCACTTT.